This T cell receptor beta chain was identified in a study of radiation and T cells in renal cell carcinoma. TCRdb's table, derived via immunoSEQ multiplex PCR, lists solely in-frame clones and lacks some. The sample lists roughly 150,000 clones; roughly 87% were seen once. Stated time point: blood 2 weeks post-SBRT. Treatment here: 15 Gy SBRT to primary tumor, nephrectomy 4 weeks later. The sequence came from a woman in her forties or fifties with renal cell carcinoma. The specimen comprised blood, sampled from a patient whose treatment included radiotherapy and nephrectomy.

This CDR3 is CAWSGYTGAGTEAFF. Written as DNA, the CDR3 is TGTGCCTGGAGTGGATATACAGGGGCCGGCACTGAAGCTTTCTTT. V gene TRBV30 combines with J gene TRBJ1-1, with 7 bases fitting TRBD1. Germline lookup yields CDR1 GTSNPN and CDR2 SVGIG (reference sequence). After removal of 1 base from V and 4 bases from J, the junction contained 9 bases not matched to a gene. This CDR3 has 15 amino acids.